This T cell receptor beta chain is from a study of control samples from healthy donors and cancer patients. This table comes from immunoSEQ multiplex PCR, and its TCRdb copy is limited to in-frame clones, with some not included. In the table there are about 140,000 clones, approximately 86% of which are singletons. Germline CDR1 SNHLY, CDR2 FYNNEI. The CDR3 sequence is 14 residues long. V trimming: 6 bases; J trimming: 0 bases; junction bases outside the gene matches: 4. This chain joins TRBV2 and TRBJ2-7, with 8 bases that match TRBD1. The receptor's source is a man in his late teens or twenties in good health. Sequencing was performed on blood. The CDR3 region is CASSRTGFSYEQYF. CDR3 DNA: TGTGCCAGCAGCAGGACAGGGTTCTCCTACGAGCAGTACTTC.